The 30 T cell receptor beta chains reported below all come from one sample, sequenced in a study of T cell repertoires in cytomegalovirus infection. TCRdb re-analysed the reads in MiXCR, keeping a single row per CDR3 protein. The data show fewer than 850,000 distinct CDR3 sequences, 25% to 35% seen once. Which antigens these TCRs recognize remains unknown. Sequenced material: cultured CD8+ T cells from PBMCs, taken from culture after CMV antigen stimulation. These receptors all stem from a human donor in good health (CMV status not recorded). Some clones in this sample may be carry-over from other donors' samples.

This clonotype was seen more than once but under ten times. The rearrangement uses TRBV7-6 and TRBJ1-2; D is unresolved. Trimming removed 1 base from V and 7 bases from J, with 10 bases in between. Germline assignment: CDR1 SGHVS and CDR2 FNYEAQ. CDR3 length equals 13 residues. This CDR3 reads CASSLGAGFGYTF. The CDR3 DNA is TGTGCCAGCAGCTTAGGAGCGGGTTTTGGCTACACCTTC. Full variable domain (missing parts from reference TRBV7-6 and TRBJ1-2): GAGVSQSPRYKVTKRGQDVALRCDPISGHVSLYWYRQALGQGPEFLTYFNYEAQQDKSGLPNDRFSAERPEGSISTLTIQRTEQRDSAMYRCASSLGAGFGYTFGSGTRLTVV.

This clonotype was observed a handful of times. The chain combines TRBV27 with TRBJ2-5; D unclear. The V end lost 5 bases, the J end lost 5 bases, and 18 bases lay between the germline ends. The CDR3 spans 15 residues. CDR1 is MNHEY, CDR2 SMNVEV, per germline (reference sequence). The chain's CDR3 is CASSRYLNSAETQYF. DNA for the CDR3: TGTGCCAGCAGTCGGTATTTAAATAGTGCGGAGACCCAGTACTTC.

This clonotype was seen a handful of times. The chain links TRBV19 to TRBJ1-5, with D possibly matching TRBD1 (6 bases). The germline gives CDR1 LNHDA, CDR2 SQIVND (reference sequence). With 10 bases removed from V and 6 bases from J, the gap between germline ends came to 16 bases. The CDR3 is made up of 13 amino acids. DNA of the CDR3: TGTGCCACCAACCACAGGGATCGTCAGCCCCAGCATTTT. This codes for CATNHRDRQPQHF.

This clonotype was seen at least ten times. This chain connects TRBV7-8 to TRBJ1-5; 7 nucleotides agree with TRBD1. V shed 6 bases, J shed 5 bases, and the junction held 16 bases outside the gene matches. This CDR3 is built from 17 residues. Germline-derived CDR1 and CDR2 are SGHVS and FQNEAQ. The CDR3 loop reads CASRLDRGDSSYQPQHF. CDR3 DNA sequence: TGTGCCAGCAGGCTCGATCGAGGGGACAGCTCATATCAGCCCCAGCATTTT.

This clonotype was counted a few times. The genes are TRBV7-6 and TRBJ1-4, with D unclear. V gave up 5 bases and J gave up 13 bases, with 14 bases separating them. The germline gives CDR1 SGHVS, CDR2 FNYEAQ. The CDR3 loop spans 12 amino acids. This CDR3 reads CASSPIGRTLFF. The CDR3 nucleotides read TGTGCCAGCAGCCCCATCGGGAGGACACTGTTTTTT.

The CDR3, as DNA: TGTGCCAGCACACAAGAAAGAGAGACCCAGTACTTC. Protein product: CASTQERETQYF. J is TRBJ2-5 and V is TRBV6-1; D call uncertain. CDR1 and CDR2 (germline): MNHNS, SASEGT. The V gene lost 7 bases and the J gene lost 4 bases, with 10 bases spanning the gap. The CDR3 is 12 amino acids.

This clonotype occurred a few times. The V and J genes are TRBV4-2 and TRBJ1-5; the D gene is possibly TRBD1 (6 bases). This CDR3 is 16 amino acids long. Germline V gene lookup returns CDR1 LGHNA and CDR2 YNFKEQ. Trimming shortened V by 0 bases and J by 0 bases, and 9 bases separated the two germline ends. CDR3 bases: TGTGCCAGCAGCCAAGAAAGGGGGATTAGCAATCAGCCCCAGCATTTT. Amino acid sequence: CASSQERGISNQPQHF.

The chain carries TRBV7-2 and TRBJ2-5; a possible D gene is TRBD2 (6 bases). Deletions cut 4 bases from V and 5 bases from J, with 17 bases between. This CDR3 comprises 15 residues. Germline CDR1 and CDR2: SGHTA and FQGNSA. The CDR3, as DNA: TGTGCCAGCAGCTCTTACGGCTCGGCGGGGGAGACCCAGTACTTC. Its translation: CASSSYGSAGETQYF.

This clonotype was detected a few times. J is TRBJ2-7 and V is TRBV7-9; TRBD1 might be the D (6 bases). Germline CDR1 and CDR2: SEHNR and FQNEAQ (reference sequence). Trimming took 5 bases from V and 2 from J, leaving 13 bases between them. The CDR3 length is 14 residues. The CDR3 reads CASSEDSETYEQYF. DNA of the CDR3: TGTGCCAGCAGCGAGGACAGTGAAACCTACGAGCAGTACTTC.

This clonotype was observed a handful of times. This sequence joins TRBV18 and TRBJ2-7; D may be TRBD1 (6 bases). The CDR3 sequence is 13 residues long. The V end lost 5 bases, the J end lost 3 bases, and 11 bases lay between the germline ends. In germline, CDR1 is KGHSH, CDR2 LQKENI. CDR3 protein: CASSRDTFYEQYF. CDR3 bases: TGTGCCAGCTCAAGGGACACTTTCTACGAGCAGTACTTC.

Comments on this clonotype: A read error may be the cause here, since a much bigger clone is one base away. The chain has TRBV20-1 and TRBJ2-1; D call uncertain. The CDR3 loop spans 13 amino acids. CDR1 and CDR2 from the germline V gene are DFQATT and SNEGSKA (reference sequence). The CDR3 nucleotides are TGCAATGCTAGAGGCGCTAACTACAATGAGCAGTTCTTC. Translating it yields CNARGANYNEQFF.

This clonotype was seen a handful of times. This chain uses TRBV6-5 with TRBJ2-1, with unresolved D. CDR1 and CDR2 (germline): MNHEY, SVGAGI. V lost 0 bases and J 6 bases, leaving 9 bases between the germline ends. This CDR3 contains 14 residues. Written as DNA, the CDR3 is TGTGCCAGCAGTTACTCCTTTGGAACCAATGAGCAGTTCTTC. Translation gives CASSYSFGTNEQFF.

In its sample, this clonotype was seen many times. CDR3 protein: CASSSRGYIQYF. The CDR3 DNA is TGTGCCAGCAGCTCCAGGGGGTACATTCAGTACTTC. This sequence joins TRBV7-9 and TRBJ2-4; 7 nucleotides match TRBD1. The CDR3 contains 12 residues. Germline V CDR1 and CDR2: SEHNR, FQNEAQ (reference sequence). The J segment lost 8 bases and the V segment lost 4 bases, leaving 2 bases of the junction unmatched.

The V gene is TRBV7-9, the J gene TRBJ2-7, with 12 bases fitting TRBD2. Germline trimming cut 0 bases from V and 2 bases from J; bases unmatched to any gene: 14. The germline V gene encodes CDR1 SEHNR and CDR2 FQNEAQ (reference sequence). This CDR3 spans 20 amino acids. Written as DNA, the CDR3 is TGTGCCAGCAGCTTAGCGACCGTCGAGAGACTAGCGGGGGTGACCTACGAGCAGTACTTC. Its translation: CASSLATVERLAGVTYEQYF.

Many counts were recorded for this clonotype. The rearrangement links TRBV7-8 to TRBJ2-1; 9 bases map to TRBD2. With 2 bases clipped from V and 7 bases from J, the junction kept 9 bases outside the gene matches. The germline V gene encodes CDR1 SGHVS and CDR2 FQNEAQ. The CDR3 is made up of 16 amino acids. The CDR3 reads CASSLNRLAGLNEQFF. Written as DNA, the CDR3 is TGTGCCAGCAGCTTAAATCGGCTAGCGGGGTTGAATGAGCAGTTCTTC. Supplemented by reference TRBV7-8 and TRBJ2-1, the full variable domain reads GAGVSQSPRYKVAKRGQDVALRCDPISGHVSLFWYQQALGQGPEFLTYFQNEAQLDKSGLPSDRFFAERPEGSVSTLKIQRTQQEDSAVYLCASSLNRLAGLNEQFFGPGTRLTVL.

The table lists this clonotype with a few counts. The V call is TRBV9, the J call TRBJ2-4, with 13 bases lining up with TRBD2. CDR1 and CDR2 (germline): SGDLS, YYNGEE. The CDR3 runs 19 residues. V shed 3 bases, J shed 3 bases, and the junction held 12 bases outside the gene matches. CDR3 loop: CASSAGPGLAGYGKNIQYF. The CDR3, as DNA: TGTGCCAGCAGCGCCGGCCCGGGACTAGCGGGGTATGGCAAAAACATTCAGTACTTC.

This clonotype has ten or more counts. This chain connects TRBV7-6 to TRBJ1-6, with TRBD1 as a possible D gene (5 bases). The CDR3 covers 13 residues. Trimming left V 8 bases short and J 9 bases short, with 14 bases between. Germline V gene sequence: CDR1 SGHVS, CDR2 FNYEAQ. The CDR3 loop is CASLQGQGSPLHF. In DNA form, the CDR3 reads TGTGCCAGCCTCCAGGGTCAAGGTTCACCCCTCCACTTT.

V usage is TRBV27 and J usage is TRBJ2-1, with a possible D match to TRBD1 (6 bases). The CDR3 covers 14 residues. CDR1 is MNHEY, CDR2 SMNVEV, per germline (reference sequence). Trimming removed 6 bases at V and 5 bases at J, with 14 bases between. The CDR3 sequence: CASRLRTAHNEQFF. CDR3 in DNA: TGTGCCAGCAGACTAAGGACAGCCCACAATGAGCAGTTCTTC.

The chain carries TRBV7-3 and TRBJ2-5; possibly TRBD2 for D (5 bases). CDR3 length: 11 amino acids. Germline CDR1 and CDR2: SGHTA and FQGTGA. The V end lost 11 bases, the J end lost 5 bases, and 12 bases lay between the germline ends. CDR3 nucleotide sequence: TGTGCCCCTAGGAGGTGGGAGACCCAGTACTTC. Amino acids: CAPRRWETQYF.

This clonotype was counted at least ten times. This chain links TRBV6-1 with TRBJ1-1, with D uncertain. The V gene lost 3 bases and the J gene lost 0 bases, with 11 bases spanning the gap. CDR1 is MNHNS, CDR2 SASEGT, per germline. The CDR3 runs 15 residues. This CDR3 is CASSERMVLNTEAFF. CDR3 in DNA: TGTGCCAGCAGTGAGAGGATGGTTTTGAACACTGAAGCTTTCTTT.

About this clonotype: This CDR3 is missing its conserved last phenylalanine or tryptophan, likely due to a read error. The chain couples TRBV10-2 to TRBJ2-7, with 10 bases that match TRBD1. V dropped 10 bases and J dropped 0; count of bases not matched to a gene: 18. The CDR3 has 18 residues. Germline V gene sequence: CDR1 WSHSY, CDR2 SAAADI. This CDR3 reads CATKGLGTGDSSSYEQYY. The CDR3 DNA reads TGCGCCACAAAAGGGTTAGGGACAGGGGATTCTAGCTCCTACGAGCAGTACTAC.

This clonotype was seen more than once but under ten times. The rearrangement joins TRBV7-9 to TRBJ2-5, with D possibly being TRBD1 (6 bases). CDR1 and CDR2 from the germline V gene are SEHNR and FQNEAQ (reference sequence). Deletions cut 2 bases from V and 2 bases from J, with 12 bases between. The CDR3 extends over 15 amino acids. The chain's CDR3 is CASSLPTGSQETQYF. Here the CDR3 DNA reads TGTGCCAGCAGCTTACCGACAGGATCACAAGAGACCCAGTACTTC.

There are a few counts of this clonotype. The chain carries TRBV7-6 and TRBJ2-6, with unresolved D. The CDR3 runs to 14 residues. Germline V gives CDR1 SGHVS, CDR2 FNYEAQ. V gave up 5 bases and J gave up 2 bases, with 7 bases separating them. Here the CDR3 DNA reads TGTGCCAGCAGCCCCCTCACTGGGGCCAACGTCCTGACTTTC. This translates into CASSPLTGANVLTF.

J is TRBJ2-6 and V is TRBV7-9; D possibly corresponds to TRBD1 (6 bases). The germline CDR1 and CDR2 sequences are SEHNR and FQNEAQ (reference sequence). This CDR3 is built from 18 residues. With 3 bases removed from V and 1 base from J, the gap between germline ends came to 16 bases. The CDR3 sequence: CASSFKDRHLSGANVLTF. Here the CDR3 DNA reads TGTGCCAGCAGCTTTAAAGACAGGCACCTTTCTGGGGCCAACGTCCTGACTTTC.

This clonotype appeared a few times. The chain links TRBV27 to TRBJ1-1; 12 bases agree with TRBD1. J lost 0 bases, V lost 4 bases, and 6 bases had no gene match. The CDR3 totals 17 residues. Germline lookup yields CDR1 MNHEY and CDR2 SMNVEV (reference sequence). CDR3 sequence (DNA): TGTGCCAGCAGTTCCCCCGGGACAGGGGGCCTGAACACTGAAGCTTTCTTT. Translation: CASSSPGTGGLNTEAFF.

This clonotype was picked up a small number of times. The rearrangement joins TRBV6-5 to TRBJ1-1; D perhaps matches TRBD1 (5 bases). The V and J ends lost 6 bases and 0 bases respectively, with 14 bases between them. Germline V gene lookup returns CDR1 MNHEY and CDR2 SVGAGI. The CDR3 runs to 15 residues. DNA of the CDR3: TGTGCCAGCAGCGCATATGGGGGGATGAACACTGAAGCTTTCTTT. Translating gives CASSAYGGMNTEAFF.

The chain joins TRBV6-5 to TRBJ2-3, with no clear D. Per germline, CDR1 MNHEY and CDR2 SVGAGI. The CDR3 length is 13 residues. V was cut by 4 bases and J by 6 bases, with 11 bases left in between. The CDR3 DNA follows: TGTGCCAGCAGTTCTGGGCTTATGGATACGCAGTATTTT. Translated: CASSSGLMDTQYF.

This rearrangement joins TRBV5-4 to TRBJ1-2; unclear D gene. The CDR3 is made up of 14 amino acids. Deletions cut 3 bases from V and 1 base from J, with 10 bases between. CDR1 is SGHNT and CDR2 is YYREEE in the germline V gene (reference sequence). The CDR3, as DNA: TGTGCCAGCAGCTATCCCTACGATAACTATGGCTACACCTTC. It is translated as CASSYPYDNYGYTF.

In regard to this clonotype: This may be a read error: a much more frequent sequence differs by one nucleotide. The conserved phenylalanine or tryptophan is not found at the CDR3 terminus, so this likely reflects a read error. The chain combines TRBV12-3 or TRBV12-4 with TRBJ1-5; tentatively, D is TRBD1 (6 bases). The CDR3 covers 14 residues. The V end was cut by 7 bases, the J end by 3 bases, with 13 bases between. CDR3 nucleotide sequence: TGTGCCAGCACCCAACAGGGATACAATCAGCCCCAGCATATT. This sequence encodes CASTQQGYNQPQHI.

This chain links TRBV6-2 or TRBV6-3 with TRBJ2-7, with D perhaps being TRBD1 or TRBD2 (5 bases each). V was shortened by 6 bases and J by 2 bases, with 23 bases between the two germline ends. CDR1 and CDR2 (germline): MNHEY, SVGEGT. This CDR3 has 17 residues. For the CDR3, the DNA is TGTGCCAGCAGCGTACGAGGGACGCCGGCTCCGACCTACGAGCAGTACGTC. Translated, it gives CASSVRGTPAPTYEQYV.